This T cell receptor beta chain is drawn from a study of OX40 agonist ivuxolimab in advanced cancers. Between the trimmed V and J ends, which lost 3 bases and 4 bases, there was a span of 7 bases. CDR1 is DFQATT and CDR2 is SNEGSKA in the germline V gene (reference sequence). The CDR3 length is 11 residues. Some clones are missing from TCRdb's copy, which holds only in-frame ones; the method was immunoSEQ multiplex PCR. The sample lists some 49,000 clones; 85% were seen once. The chain carries TRBV20-1 and TRBJ2-7, with D uncertain. The source of this sequence is an adult with an advanced solid tumor such as melanoma, head and neck, liver or kidney cancer. Sequences were derived from CD4+ or CD8+ T cells sorted from blood, sampled in a trial of the OX40 agonist ivuxolimab. The CDR3: CSASSGYEQYF. In DNA form, the CDR3 reads TGCAGTGCTAGTAGTGGGTACGAGCAGTACTTC.